This entry describes one TCR beta chain. What it binds is unknown. One end of the junction fails to match germline, which may point to a read error. Germline V gene data show CDR1 as MNHEY and CDR2 as SVGAGI. This CDR3 is 14 amino acids long. The assay was immunoSEQ multiplex PCR, and TCRdb's table has in-frame clones only and misses some. Among over 30,000 clones listed, roughly 65% were seen once. The data were taken from a study of cytotoxic CD8 clonotypes in ibrutinib-treated CLL. Study-level points and caveats: The public clonotypes identified were infrequent and showed contraction or stability on treatment.

The sample consisted of PBMCs, taken at disease progression, from a patient treated with ibrutinib. The J gene is TRBJ1-1, the V gene TRBV6-5, with D possibly TRBD1 on 6 matching bases. The clonotype was recovered from a human donor with chronic lymphocytic leukemia. The CDR3 reads CASTYGGANTEAFF. As DNA, the CDR3 is TGTGCCAGCACTTACGGGGGGGCCAACACTGAAGCTTTCTTT.